The 3 T cell receptor beta chains listed next were all sequenced from one sample in a study of control samples from healthy donors and cancer patients. Some clones are missing from TCRdb's copy, which holds only in-frame ones; the method was immunoSEQ multiplex PCR. The table lists approximately 88,000 clones, just over 90% of them singletons, with 0.85% to 1% in the top ten. Sequencing input: blood. The receptors here all came from a woman between 25 and 40 years old in good health.

The rearrangement uses TRBV6-5 and TRBJ2-7, with 8 bases identical to TRBD1. CDR1 is MNHEY and CDR2 is SVGAGI in the germline V gene. This CDR3 region has 13 residues. Trimming cost V 6 bases and J 6 bases; bases outside gene matches: 7. CDR3: CASSYGQGVEQYF. The CDR3, as DNA: TGTGCCAGCAGCTACGGACAGGGAGTCGAGCAGTACTTC.

The chain couples TRBV5-6 to TRBJ2-1, with D maybe TRBD2 (6 bases). The V end was cut by 2 bases, the J end by 8 bases, with 14 bases between. This CDR3 is 14 amino acids long. CDR1 is SGHDT, CDR2 YYEEEE, per germline. CDR3 residues: CASSFSGGEHEQFF. CDR3 coding DNA: TGTGCCAGCAGCTTTTCCGGCGGGGAACATGAGCAGTTCTTC.

The chain employs TRBV6-2 or TRBV6-3 and TRBJ2-1; 7 bases line up with TRBD2. This CDR3 spans 17 amino acids. V was pared by 2 bases and J by 0 bases, with 7 bases of the junction left unmatched. Germline CDR1 MNHEY, CDR2 SVGEGT. In DNA form, the CDR3 reads TGTGCCAGCAGTTACGTTCGCGGGGGAAGCTCCTACAATGAGCAGTTCTTC. This codes for CASSYVRGGSSYNEQFF.